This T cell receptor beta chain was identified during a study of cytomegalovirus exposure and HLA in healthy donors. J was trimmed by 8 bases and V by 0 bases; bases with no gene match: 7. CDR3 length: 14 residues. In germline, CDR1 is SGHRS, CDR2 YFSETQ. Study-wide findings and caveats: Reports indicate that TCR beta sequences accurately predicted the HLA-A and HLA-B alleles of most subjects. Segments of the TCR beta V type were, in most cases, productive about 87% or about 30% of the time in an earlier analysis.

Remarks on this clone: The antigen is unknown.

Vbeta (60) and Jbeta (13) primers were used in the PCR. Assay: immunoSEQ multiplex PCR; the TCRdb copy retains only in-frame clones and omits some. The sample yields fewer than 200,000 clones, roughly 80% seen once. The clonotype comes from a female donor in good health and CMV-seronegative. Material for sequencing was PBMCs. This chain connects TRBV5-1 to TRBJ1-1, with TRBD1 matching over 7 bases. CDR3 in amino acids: CASSLGAPDREAFF. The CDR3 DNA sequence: TGCGCCAGCAGCTTGGGAGCTCCGGACAGGGAAGCTTTCTTT.